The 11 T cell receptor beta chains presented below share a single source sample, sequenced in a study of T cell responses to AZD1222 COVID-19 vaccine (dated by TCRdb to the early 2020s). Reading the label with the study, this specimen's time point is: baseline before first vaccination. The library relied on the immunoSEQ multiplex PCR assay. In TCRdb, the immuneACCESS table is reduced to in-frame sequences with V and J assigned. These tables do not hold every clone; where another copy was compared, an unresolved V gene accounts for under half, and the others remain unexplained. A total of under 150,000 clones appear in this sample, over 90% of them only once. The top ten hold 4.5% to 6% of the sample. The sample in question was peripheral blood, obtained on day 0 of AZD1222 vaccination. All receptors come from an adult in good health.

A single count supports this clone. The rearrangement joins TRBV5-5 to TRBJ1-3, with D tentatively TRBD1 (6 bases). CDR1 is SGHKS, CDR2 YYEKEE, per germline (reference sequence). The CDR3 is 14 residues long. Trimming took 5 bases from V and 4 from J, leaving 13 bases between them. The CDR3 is CASRDPTGGNTIYF. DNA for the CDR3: TGTGCCAGCAGGGACCCGACAGGAGGAAACACCATATATTTT.

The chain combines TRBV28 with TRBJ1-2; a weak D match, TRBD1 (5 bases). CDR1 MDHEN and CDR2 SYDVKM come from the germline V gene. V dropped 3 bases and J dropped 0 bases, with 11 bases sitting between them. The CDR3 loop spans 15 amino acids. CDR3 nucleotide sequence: TGTGCCAGCAGTTTTTTCAGGGTCCCTAACTATGGCTACACCTTC. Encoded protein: CASSFFRVPNYGYTF.

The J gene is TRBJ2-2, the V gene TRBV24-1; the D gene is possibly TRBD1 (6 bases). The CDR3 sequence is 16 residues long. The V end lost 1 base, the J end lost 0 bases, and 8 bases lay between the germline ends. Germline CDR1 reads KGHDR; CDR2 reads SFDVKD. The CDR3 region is CATSDFRTANTGELFF. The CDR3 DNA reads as TGTGCCACCAGTGATTTCAGGACAGCGAACACCGGGGAGCTGTTTTTT.

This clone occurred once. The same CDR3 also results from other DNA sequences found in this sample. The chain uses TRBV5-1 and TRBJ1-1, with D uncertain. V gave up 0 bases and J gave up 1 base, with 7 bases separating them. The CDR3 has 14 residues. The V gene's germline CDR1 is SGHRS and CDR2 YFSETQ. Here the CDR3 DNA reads TGCGCCAGCAGCTTGGGACACTCGAACACTGAAGCTTTCTTT. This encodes CASSLGHSNTEAFF. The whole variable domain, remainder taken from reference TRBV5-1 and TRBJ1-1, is KAGVTQTPRYLIKTRGQQVTLSCSPISGHRSVSWYQQTPGQGLQFLFEYFSETQRNKGNFPGRFSGRQFSNSRSEMNVSTLELGDSALYLCASSLGHSNTEAFFGQGTRLTVV.

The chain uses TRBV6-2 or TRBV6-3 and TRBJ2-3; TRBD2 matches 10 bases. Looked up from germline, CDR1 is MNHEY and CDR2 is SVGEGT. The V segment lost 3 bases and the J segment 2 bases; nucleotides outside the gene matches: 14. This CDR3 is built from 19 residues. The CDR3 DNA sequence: TGTGCCAGCAGTTATCCCACCCTTTGGACTAGCGGCCTCACAGATACGCAGTATTTT. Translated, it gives CASSYPTLWTSGLTDTQYF.

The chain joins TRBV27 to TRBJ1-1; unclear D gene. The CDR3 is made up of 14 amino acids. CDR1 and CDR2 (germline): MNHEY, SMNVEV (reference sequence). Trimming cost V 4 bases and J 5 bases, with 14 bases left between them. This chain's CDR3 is CASSYLAAGTEAFF. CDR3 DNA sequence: TGTGCCAGCAGTTATCTGGCCGCTGGTACTGAAGCTTTCTTT.

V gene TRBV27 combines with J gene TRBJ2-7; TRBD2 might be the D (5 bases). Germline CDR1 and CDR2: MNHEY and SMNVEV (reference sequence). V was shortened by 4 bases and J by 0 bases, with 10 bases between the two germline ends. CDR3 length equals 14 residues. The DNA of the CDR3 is TGTGCCAGCAGTTCGACTACGTACTCCTACGAGCAGTACTTC. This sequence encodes CASSSTTYSYEQYF.

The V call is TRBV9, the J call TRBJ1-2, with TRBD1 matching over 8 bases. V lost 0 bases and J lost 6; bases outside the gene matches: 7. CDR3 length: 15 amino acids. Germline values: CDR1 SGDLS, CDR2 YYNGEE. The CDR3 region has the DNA TGTGCCAGCAGCGTAGCCCCAGGGGGCTCTAATGGCTACACCTTC. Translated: CASSVAPGGSNGYTF. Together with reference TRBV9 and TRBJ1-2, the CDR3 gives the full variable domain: DSGVTQTPKHLITATGQRVTLRCSPRSGDLSVYWYQQSLDQGLQFLIQYYNGEERAKGNILERFSAQQFPDLHSELNLSSLELGDSALYFCASSVAPGGSNGYTFGSGTRLTVV.

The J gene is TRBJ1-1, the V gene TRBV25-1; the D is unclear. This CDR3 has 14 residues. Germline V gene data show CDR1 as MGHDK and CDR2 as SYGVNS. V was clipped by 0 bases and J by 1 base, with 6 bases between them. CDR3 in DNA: TGTGCCAGCAGTGAATACAGGCAGAACACTGAAGCTTTCTTT. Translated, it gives CASSEYRQNTEAFF. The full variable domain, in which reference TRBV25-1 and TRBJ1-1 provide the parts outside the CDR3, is EADIYQTPRYLVIGTGKKITLECSQTMGHDKMYWYQQDPGMELHLIHYSYGVNSTEKGDLSSESTVSRIRTEHFPLTLESARPSHTSQYLCASSEYRQNTEAFFGQGTRLTVV.

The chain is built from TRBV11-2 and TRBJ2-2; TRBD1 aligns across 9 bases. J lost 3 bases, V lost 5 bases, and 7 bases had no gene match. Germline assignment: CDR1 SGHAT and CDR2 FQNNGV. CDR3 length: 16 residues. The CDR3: CASSHVTGGYTGELFF. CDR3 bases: TGTGCCAGCAGCCACGTGACAGGGGGGTACACCGGGGAGCTGTTTTTT.

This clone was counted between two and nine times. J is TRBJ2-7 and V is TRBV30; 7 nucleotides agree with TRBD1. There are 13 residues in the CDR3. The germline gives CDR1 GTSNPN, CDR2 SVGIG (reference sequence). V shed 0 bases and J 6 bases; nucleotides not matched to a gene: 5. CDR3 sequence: CAWSVGQWGEQYF. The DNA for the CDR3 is TGTGCCTGGAGTGTGGGACAGTGGGGCGAGCAGTACTTC.